The 13 T cell receptor beta chains below were found in one sample sequenced in a study of shared clonotypes between healthy human individuals. Only in-frame clones appear in the TCRdb table, and some are missing; sequencing was by immunoSEQ multiplex PCR. Of approximately 2.1 million clones in the sample, over 85% were seen once. The sample comprised naive CD4+ T cells from PBMCs. Subset: CD45RA+ positively selected. The receptors come from a man younger than 30 in good health. Some clones in this sample may be carry-over from other donors' samples.

The chain couples TRBV18 to TRBJ2-3, with TRBD1 as a possible D gene (6 bases). Between the trimmed V and J ends, which lost 4 bases and 2 bases, there was a span of 13 bases. CDR1 is KGHSH, CDR2 LQKENI, per germline. This CDR3 spans 15 amino acids. The CDR3 reads CASSLQGSTTDTQYF. In DNA form, the CDR3 reads TGTGCCAGCTCACTCCAGGGGTCGACCACAGATACGCAGTATTTT. Based on the CDR3 plus reference TRBV18 and TRBJ2-3, the full variable domain is NAGVMQNPRHLVRRRGQEARLRCSPMKGHSHVYWYRQLPEEGLKFMVYLQKENIIDESGMPKERFSAEFPKEGPSILRIQQVVRGDSAAYFCASSLQGSTTDTQYFGPGTRLTVL.

The chain couples TRBV27 to TRBJ2-7; possible D gene TRBD2, 6 bases. The CDR3 spans 15 residues. Trimming pared 6 bases from V and 3 bases from J, leaving 18 bases between. Looked up from germline, CDR1 is MNHEY and CDR2 is SMNVEV (reference sequence). CDR3 coding DNA: TGTGCCAGCAGGGCGATGGGGGGAACCGACTACGAGCAGTACTTC. It codes for CASRAMGGTDYEQYF.

The chain employs TRBV7-3 and TRBJ2-3; 7 bases agree with TRBD2. The CDR3 loop spans 15 amino acids. Germline values: CDR1 SGHTA, CDR2 FQGTGA. Germline trimming cut 5 bases from V and 3 bases from J; bases unmatched to any gene: 8. Written as DNA, the CDR3 is TGTGCCAGCAGCCCTGGGCGGGGAGGGACAGATACGCAGTATTTT. This gives the protein CASSPGRGGTDTQYF.

This chain connects TRBV18 to TRBJ2-1; TRBD1 matches 11 bases. This CDR3 comprises 17 residues. Germline loops: CDR1 KGHSH, CDR2 LQKENI. Unmatched junction bases numbered 5, after V lost 4 bases and J lost 0 bases. The chain's CDR3 is CASSRGQGASSYNEQFF. The CDR3 region has the DNA TGTGCCAGCTCACGCGGACAGGGGGCGAGCTCCTACAATGAGCAGTTCTTC.

A single count supports this clone. The chain carries TRBV5-5 and TRBJ2-7; TRBD1 or TRBD2 may be the D gene (5 bases each). Germline assignment: CDR1 SGHKS and CDR2 YYEKEE (reference sequence). V lost 1 base to trimming and J lost 0 bases, with 11 bases between them. This CDR3 region has 15 residues. The CDR3 protein is CASSLSPGTSYEQYF. The CDR3 nucleotides read TGTGCCAGCAGCTTGAGTCCAGGGACCTCCTACGAGCAGTACTTC.

The rearrangement joins TRBV7-2 to TRBJ2-7; D is perhaps TRBD2 (5 bases). Germline CDR1 reads SGHTA; CDR2 reads FQGNSA. The V and J ends lost 1 base and 2 bases respectively, with 12 bases between them. CDR3 length equals 15 residues. CDR3 sequence reads: CASSLGSGGPYEQYF. DNA of the CDR3: TGTGCCAGCAGCTTAGGGAGCGGAGGACCCTACGAGCAGTACTTC.

The rearrangement uses TRBV7-2 and TRBJ1-6; 10 nucleotides match TRBD1. V was pared by 4 bases and J by 6 bases, with 12 bases of the junction left unmatched. The CDR3 has 18 amino acids. Germline CDR1 SGHTA, CDR2 FQGNSA. CDR3: CASSSARDRGRGNSPLHF. In DNA form, the CDR3 reads TGTGCCAGCAGCTCGGCCCGGGACAGGGGTAGGGGTAATTCACCCCTCCACTTT.

The chain recombines TRBV7-2 with TRBJ2-7; 12 bases match TRBD1. CDR1 is SGHTA, CDR2 FQGNSA, per germline. The CDR3 length is 17 residues. The ends lost 4 bases at V and 3 bases at J; junction bases unmatched: 10. The CDR3 bases are TGTGCCAGCAGCTCGAGGACTAGGGACAGGGGGCTCTACGAGCAGTACTTC. It is translated as CASSSRTRDRGLYEQYF.

The rearrangement joins TRBV5-4 to TRBJ2-3, with TRBD2 as a possible D gene (7 bases). Germline CDR1 and CDR2: SGHNT and YYREEE (reference sequence). The V end was cut by 2 bases, the J end by 6 bases, with 22 bases between. The CDR3 loop spans 17 amino acids. CDR3 loop: CASSFHRASGGEDTQYF. The CDR3 coding sequence is TGTGCCAGCAGCTTTCACAGGGCTAGCGGAGGTGAGGATACGCAGTATTTT.

As concerns this clone: Other DNA variants within this sample encode the same CDR3. V gene TRBV5-1 combines with J gene TRBJ1-2, with 7 bases that match TRBD1. There are 14 residues in the CDR3. Germline V CDR1 and CDR2: SGHRS, YFSETQ. V lost 1 base to trimming and J lost 2 bases; unmatched junction nucleotides: 2. The CDR3 loop is CASSLTGDNYGYTF. CDR3 coding DNA: TGCGCCAGCAGCTTGACAGGGGACAACTATGGCTACACCTTC. Complete variable domain (other parts from reference TRBV5-1 and TRBJ1-2): KAGVTQTPRYLIKTRGQQVTLSCSPISGHRSVSWYQQTPGQGLQFLFEYFSETQRNKGNFPGRFSGRQFSNSRSEMNVSTLELGDSALYLCASSLTGDNYGYTFGSGTRLTVV.

In its sample, this clone was seen once. The chain joins TRBV18 to TRBJ2-7; D tentatively reads TRBD1 or TRBD2 (5 bases each). The CDR3 runs 14 residues. Looked up from germline, CDR1 is KGHSH and CDR2 is LQKENI. Trimming removed 0 bases from V and 6 bases from J, with 12 bases in between. The CDR3 DNA reads TGTGCCAGCTCACCACCGGGGGTCCTACTCGAGCAGTACTTC. Protein: CASSPPGVLLEQYF.

Remarks on this clone: This same CDR3 is encoded by further DNA sequences in the sample. The rearrangement joins TRBV5-1 to TRBJ2-7; 12 nucleotides line up with TRBD2. This CDR3 region has 15 residues. The V gene end was trimmed by 4 bases and the J gene end by 4 bases; junction bases not matched to a gene: 6. Per germline, CDR1 SGHRS and CDR2 YFSETQ. The CDR3 is CASSPTSGSSYEQYF. The DNA for the CDR3 is TGCGCCAGCAGCCCGACTAGCGGGAGTTCGTACGAGCAGTACTTC.

This clone was seen once. CDR3 in amino acids: CASSTRGTSGTKLPYF. CDR3 DNA: TGTGCCAGTAGTACGAGGGGGACTAGCGGGACTAAACTACCGTATTTT. This sequence joins TRBV19 and TRBJ2-3, with TRBD2 matching 13 bases. Germline V gene sequence: CDR1 LNHDA, CDR2 SQIVND (reference sequence). The CDR3 loop spans 16 amino acids. J lost 14 bases, V lost 4 bases, and 15 bases had no gene match.